A single sample gave rise to the 2 T cell receptor beta chains below, sequenced in a study of blood T cells in healthy people across ages (dated by TCRdb to between 2014 and 2016). The library was produced with 5' RACE. Sequencing took place on an Illumina HiSeq 2500. A second about 7 to 12 cycle PCR used a sample-barcoded 5' primer and a J-beta primer mix. TCRdb reworked the public reads: Q25 trimming with fastp, MiXCR clone assembly, productive beta chains retained. For every CDR3 protein sequence, its rows merge into one entry that carries the most common genes and DNA. The sample has more than 800,000 distinct CDR3 sequences on record, around 26% of them singletons. The top ten hold 15% to 20% of the sample. Sequenced sample: blood. These receptors originate from a woman of 80 years or more in good health.

There are a few counts of this clonotype. The chain links TRBV20-1 to TRBJ1-1, with D perhaps TRBD1 (6 bases). The CDR3 extends over 13 amino acids. V was clipped by 2 bases and J by 6 bases, with 13 bases between them. Germline CDR1 reads DFQATT; CDR2 reads SNEGSKA (reference sequence). CDR3 nucleotides: TGCAGTGCTAGAATGGGGGGCGATCCTGAAGCTTTCTTT. This sequence encodes CSARMGGDPEAFF.

Comments on this clonotype: No conserved phenylalanine or tryptophan ends this CDR3, so it is likely a read error. The chain is built from TRBV6-6 and TRBJ1-2, with D perhaps TRBD1 (6 bases). Germline V gene sequence: CDR1 MNHNY, CDR2 SVGAGI (reference sequence). CDR3 length: 13 amino acids. CDR3 in DNA: TGTGCCAGCACCGCAACAGGGAACTACGGCTACACCGTC. It encodes CASTATGNYGYTV.